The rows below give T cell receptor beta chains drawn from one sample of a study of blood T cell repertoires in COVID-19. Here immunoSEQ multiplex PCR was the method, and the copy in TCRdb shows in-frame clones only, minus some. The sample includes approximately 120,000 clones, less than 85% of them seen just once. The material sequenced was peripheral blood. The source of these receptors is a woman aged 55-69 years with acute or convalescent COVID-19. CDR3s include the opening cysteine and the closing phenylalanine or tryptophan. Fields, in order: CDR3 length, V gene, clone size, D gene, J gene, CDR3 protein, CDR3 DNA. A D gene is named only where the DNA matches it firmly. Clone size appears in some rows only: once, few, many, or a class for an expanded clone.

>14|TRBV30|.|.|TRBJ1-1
CAWSVGVGTTEAFF
TGTGCCTGGAGTGTAGGGGTAGGAACCACTGAAGCTTTCTTT
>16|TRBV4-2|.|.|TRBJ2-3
CASSQDIGGSTDTQYF
TGTGCCAGCAGCCAGGACATTGGGGGGAGCACAGATACGCAGTATTTT
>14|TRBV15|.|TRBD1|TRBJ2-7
CATSRDRGSYEQYF
TGTGCCACCAGCAGGGACAGGGGTAGCTACGAGCAGTACTTC
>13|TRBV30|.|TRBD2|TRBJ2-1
CAWNSGGGNEQFF
TGTGCCTGGAATAGCGGGGGGGGAAATGAGCAGTTCTTC
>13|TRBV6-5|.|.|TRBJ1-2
CASGEQMIYGYTF
TGTGCCAGTGGGGAGCAGATGATCTATGGCTACACCTTC
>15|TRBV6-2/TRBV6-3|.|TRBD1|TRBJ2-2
CASSRTQGDTGELFF
TGTGCCAGCAGTCGGACACAGGGGGATACCGGGGAGCTGTTTTTT
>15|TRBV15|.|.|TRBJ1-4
CATSARDIGNEKLFF
TGTGCCACCAGCGCCCGGGACATCGGGAATGAAAAACTGTTTTTT
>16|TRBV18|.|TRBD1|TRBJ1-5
CASSGGRGPHNQPQHF
TGTGCCAGCTCAGGGGGCAGGGGGCCTCACAATCAGCCCCAGCATTTT
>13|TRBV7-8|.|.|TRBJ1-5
CASNLGGNQPQHF
TGTGCCAGCAACCTGGGGGGAAATCAGCCCCAGCATTTT
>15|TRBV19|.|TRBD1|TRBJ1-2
CASTPLDRALGGYTF
TGTGCCAGTACCCCCCTGGACAGGGCCCTCGGTGGCTACACCTTC
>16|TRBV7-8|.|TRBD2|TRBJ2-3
CASSLLGTSGTDTQYF
TGTGCCAGCAGCTTACTCGGGACTAGTGGCACAGATACGCAGTATTTT
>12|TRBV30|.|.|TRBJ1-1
CACHNRVTEAFF
TGTGCCTGCCACAACAGGGTGACTGAAGCTTTCTTT
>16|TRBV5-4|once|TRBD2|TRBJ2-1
CASSFLLAGVYNEQFF
TGTGCCAGCAGCTTCCTTTTAGCGGGGGTCTACAATGAGCAGTTCTTC
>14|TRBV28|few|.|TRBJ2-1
CASTDLDSYNEQFF
TGTGCCAGCACCGACTTGGACTCCTACAATGAGCAGTTCTTC
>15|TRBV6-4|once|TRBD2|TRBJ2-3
CASSDTSGGADTQYF
TGTGCCAGCAGTGACACTAGCGGGGGGGCAGATACGCAGTATTTT
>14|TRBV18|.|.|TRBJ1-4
CASSLGVANEKLFF
TGTGCCAGCTCGCTAGGGGTGGCTAATGAAAAACTGTTTTTT
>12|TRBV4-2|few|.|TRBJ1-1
CASSLVNTEAFF
TGTGCCAGCAGCCTAGTGAACACTGAAGCTTTCTTT
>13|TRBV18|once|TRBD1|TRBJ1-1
CASSGQEGFEAFF
TGTGCCAGCTCGGGACAGGAGGGGTTCGAAGCTTTCTTT
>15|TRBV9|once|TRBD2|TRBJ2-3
CASSGRDYHTDTQYF
TGTGCCAGCAGCGGCCGGGACTATCACACAGATACGCAGTATTTT
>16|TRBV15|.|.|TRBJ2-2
CATQELASTNTGELFF
TGTGCCACTCAGGAGCTAGCGAGTACGAACACCGGGGAGCTGTTTTTT
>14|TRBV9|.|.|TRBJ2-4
CASSPGTLKNIQYF
TGTGCCAGCAGCCCCGGGACTCTGAAAAACATTCAGTACTTC
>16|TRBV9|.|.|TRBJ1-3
CASSVDMGSTGNTIYF
TGTGCCAGCAGCGTAGACATGGGGAGTACTGGAAACACCATATATTTT
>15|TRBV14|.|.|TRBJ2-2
CASSLLGVGTGELFF
TGTGCCAGCAGCCTGCTCGGGGTAGGCACCGGGGAGCTGTTTTTT
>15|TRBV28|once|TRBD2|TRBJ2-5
CASSTPGLGGETQYF
TGTGCCAGCAGTACCCCGGGACTAGGTGGGGAGACCCAGTACTTC
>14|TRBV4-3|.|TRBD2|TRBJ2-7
CASSQRPGTNEQYF
TGCGCCAGCAGCCAAAGACCCGGGACTAACGAGCAGTACTTC
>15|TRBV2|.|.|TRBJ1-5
CASSGGREEGQPQHF
TGTGCCAGCAGCGGGGGGAGGGAAGAGGGGCAGCCCCAGCATTTT
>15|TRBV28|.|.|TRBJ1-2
CASSFREVSVNGYTF
TGTGCCAGCAGTTTCAGGGAGGTGTCAGTCAATGGCTACACCTTC
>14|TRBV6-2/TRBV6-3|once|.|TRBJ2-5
CASSETRSGETQYF
TGTGCCAGCAGCGAAACCCGTTCGGGGGAGACCCAGTACTTC
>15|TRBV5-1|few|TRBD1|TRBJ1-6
CASSLQGDKNSPLHF
TGCGCCAGCAGCTTGCAGGGGGATAAGAATTCACCCCTCCACTTT
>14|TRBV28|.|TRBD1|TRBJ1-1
CASSLWTGNTEAFF
TGTGCCAGCAGTCTCTGGACAGGGAACACTGAAGCTTTCTTT
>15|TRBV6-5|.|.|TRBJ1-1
CASSHSLHGLTEAFF
TGTGCCAGCAGCCACTCCTTGCACGGACTCACTGAAGCTTTCTTT
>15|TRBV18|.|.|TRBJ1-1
CASSPGLKMNTEAFF
TGTGCCAGCTCACCCGGACTTAAAATGAACACTGAAGCTTTCTTT
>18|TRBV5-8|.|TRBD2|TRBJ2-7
CASKGARTSGGTFYEQYF
TGTGCCAGCAAAGGCGCCAGGACTAGCGGGGGAACATTCTACGAGCAGTACTTC
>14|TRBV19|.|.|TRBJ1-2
CASSIDRGIYGYTF
TGTGCCAGTAGTATAGACAGGGGCATCTATGGCTACACCTTC
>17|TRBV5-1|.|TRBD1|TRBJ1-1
CASSLRDRVGPNTEAFF
TGCGCCAGCAGCTTAAGAGACAGGGTTGGACCGAACACTGAAGCTTTCTTT
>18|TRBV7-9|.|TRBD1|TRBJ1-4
CASSHRDRGGATNEKLFF
TGTGCCAGCAGCCACCGGGACAGGGGTGGGGCAACTAATGAAAAACTGTTTTTT
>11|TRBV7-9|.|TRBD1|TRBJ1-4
CAIDRGEKLFF
TGTGCCATAGACAGGGGTGAAAAACTGTTTTTT
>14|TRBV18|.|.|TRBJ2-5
CASSSRSGQETQYF
TGTGCCAGCTCATCGCGATCCGGGCAAGAGACCCAGTACTTC
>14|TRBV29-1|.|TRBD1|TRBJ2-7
CSAVYGQGGYEQYF
TGCAGCGCCGTTTACGGACAGGGCGGCTACGAGCAGTACTTC
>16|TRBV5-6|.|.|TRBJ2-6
CASSLSGRSGANVLTF
TGTGCCAGCAGCTTGTCAGGGCGCTCTGGGGCCAACGTCCTGACTTTC
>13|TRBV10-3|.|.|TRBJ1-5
CAISRQVGQPQHF
TGTGCCATCAGTCGACAGGTGGGTCAGCCCCAGCATTTT
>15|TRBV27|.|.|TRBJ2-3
CASSLGGIARDTQYF
TGTGCCAGCAGTTTAGGAGGGATTGCTAGAGATACGCAGTATTTT
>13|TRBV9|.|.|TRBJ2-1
CASSDHVGDKQFF
TGTGCCAGCAGCGACCATGTTGGGGACAAGCAGTTCTTC
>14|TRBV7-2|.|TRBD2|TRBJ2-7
CASNGGSGTYEQYF
TGTGCCAGCAACGGCGGGAGTGGTACCTACGAGCAGTACTTC
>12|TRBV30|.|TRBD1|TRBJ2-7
CAWETGSYEQYF
TGTGCCTGGGAGACAGGGTCCTACGAGCAGTACTTC
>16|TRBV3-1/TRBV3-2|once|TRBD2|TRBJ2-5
CASSQVGLAGEETQYF
TGTGCCAGCAGCCAAGTGGGGCTAGCGGGGGAAGAGACCCAGTACTTC
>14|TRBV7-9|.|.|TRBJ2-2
CASSSQGDTGELFF
TGTGCCAGCAGTTCCCAGGGTGACACCGGGGAGCTGTTTTTT
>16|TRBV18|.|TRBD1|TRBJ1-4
CASSTDRVKRGEKLFF
TGTGCCAGCTCAACGGACAGGGTGAAACGAGGGGAAAAACTGTTTTTT
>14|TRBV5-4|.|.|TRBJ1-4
CASSLDSLNEKLFF
TGTGCCAGCAGCTTAGACAGCCTTAATGAAAAACTGTTTTTT
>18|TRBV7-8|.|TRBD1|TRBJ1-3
CASSLVGTGAISGNTIYF
TGTGCCAGCAGCTTAGTGGGAACAGGGGCCATCTCTGGAAACACCATATATTTT
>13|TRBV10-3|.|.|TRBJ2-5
CAISEAGPETQYF
TGTGCCATCAGTGAGGCGGGGCCAGAGACCCAGTACTTC
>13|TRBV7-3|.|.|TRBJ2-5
CASSLGGRETQYF
TGTGCCAGCAGCTTAGGAGGGAGGGAGACCCAGTACTTC
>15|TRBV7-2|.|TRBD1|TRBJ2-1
CASSLFKAQGNEQFF
TGTGCCAGCAGCTTATTCAAGGCACAGGGGAATGAGCAGTTCTTC
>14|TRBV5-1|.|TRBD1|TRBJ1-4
CASSVNRGREKLFF
TGCGCCAGCAGCGTCAACAGGGGACGGGAAAAACTGTTTTTT